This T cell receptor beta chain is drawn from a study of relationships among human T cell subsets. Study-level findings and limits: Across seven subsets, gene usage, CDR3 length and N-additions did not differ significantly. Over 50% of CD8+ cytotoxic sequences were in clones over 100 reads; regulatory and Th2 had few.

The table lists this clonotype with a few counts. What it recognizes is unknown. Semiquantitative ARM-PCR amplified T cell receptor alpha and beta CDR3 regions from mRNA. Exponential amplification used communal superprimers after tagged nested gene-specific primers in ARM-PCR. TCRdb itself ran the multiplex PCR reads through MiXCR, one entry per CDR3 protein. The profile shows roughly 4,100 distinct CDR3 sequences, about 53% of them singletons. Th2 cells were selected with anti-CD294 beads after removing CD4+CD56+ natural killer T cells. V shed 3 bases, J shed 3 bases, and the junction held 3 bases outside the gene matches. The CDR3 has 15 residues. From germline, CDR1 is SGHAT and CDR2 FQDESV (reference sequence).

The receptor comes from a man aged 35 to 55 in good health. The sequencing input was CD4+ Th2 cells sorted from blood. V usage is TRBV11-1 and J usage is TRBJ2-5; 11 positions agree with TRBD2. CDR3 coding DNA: TGTGCCAGCAGCTTCACTAGCGGGGGTAAAGAGACCCAGTACTTC. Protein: CASSFTSGGKETQYF.